The 6 T cell receptor beta chains listed next were all sequenced from one sample in a study of blood T cells in healthy people across ages. Primers used in a second PCR of about 7 to 11 cycles were a sample-barcoded 5' primer and a J-beta primer mix. From the 5' RACE reads, TCRdb called clonotypes with MiXCR, one entry per CDR3 protein. The sample contains some 800,000 distinct CDR3 sequences, about 25% of which appear only once. The data also belong to a second study, concerning T cells of mothers and their children.

The source material was blood. These TCRs come from a boy younger than 18 in good health.

In this sample, this clonotype turned up a few times. V gene TRBV29-1 combines with J gene TRBJ2-3; D is unresolved. The germline gives CDR1 SQVTM, CDR2 ANQGSEA. The CDR3 sequence is 11 residues long. V was shortened by 5 bases and J by 1 base, with 4 bases between the two germline ends. The CDR3 coding sequence is TGCAGCGTTCCCGGCACAGATACGCAGTATTTT. Its translation is CSVPGTDTQYF.

The gene calls are TRBV20-1 and TRBJ1-2; a possible D gene is TRBD1 (5 bases). The germline V and J ends were trimmed by 0 bases and 8 bases, with 19 bases remaining between them. The germline CDR1 and CDR2 sequences are DFQATT and SNEGSKA (reference sequence). The CDR3 spans 15 residues. The DNA of the CDR3 is TGCAGTGCTAGAGATTCGGGAGGCAGGGTAGGAGGCTACACCTTC. Translation gives CSARDSGGRVGGYTF.

The rearrangement links TRBV29-1 to TRBJ1-2, with TRBD1 as a possible D gene (5 bases). In germline, CDR1 is SQVTM, CDR2 ANQGSEA. There are 14 residues in the CDR3. Between the trimmed V and J ends, which lost 4 bases and 0 bases, there was a span of 12 bases. The CDR3 bases are TGCAGCGTTGTGGGGGGGGAAGCTAACTATGGCTACACCTTC. Translating it yields CSVVGGEANYGYTF. Variable domain in full (rest from reference TRBV29-1 and TRBJ1-2): SAVISQKPSRDICQRGTSLTIQCQVDSQVTMMFWYRQQPGQSLTLIATANQGSEATYESGFVIDKFPISRPNLTFSTLTVSNMSPEDSSIYLCSVVGGEANYGYTFGSGTRLTVV.

This clonotype appeared a few times. The V and J genes are TRBV12-3 or TRBV12-4 and TRBJ1-5; no clear D gene. Trimming removed 5 bases from V and 6 bases from J, with 17 bases in between. This CDR3 has 15 amino acids. CDR3 residues: CASSAGVFSGQPQHF. As DNA, the CDR3 is TGTGCCAGCAGTGCCGGAGTGTTCAGTGGTCAGCCCCAGCATTTT.

The chain employs TRBV12-3 or TRBV12-4 and TRBJ2-1, with 8 bases that match TRBD1. The CDR3 spans 16 residues. The V gene end was trimmed by 2 bases and the J gene end by 4 bases; junction bases not matched to a gene: 7. In DNA, the CDR3 is TGTGCCAGCAGTTTATACGGGACAGGAACTTACAATGAGCAGTTCTTC. It yields the protein CASSLYGTGTYNEQFF.

This chain connects TRBV20-1 to TRBJ1-6, with D unclear. In germline, CDR1 is DFQATT, CDR2 SNEGSKA (reference sequence). Trimming took 6 bases from V and 6 from J, leaving 12 bases between them. This CDR3 is 13 amino acids long. The CDR3 DNA reads TGCAGTGCCTTCGGACCGCTTAATTCACCCCTCCACTTT. Its protein product is CSAFGPLNSPLHF.